The 26 T cell receptor beta chains presented below share a single source sample, sequenced in a study of cytomegalovirus exposure and HLA in healthy donors. The PCR employed 60 Vbeta primers together with 13 Jbeta primers. Profiled with immunoSEQ multiplex PCR; TCRdb holds only in-frame clones, not every one. The table lists 100,000 to 150,000 clones, 65% to 90% of them singletons. Material: PBMCs. Receptors originate from a girl aged 2 to 10 in good health and CMV-seronegative.

This rearrangement joins TRBV5-6 to TRBJ2-5; TRBD1 agrees at 9 bases. Germline V lookup: CDR1 SGHDT, CDR2 YYEEEE. The CDR3 loop spans 15 amino acids. V lost 0 bases to trimming and J lost 4 bases; unmatched junction nucleotides: 4. The CDR3 sequence: CASSLGTGGGETQYF. The DNA of the CDR3 is TGTGCCAGCAGCTTGGGCACAGGGGGCGGAGAGACCCAGTACTTC.

The rearrangement joins TRBV6-6 to TRBJ1-2; 11 bases map to TRBD1. The CDR3 consists of 14 residues. CDR1 MNHNY and CDR2 SVGAGI come from the germline V gene (reference sequence). The V segment lost 4 bases and the J segment 4 bases; nucleotides outside the gene matches: 2. CDR3 sequence reads: CASSWDRGAYGYTF. The CDR3 region has the DNA TGTGCCAGCAGTTGGGACAGGGGGGCCTATGGCTACACCTTC.

This rearrangement joins TRBV15 to TRBJ2-2; TRBD1 matches 7 bases. The CDR3 runs to 15 residues. V was clipped by 4 bases and J by 4 bases; unmatched bases: 6. Germline V gene lookup returns CDR1 LNHNV and CDR2 YYDKDF (reference sequence). The CDR3 spells CATSKQGSGTGELFF. In DNA form, the CDR3 reads TGTGCCACCAGCAAACAGGGGTCAGGCACCGGGGAGCTGTTTTTT.

This rearrangement joins TRBV7-9 to TRBJ2-1, with 9 nucleotides matching TRBD2. Germline CDR1 is SEHNR and CDR2 is FQNEAQ (reference sequence). V was clipped by 5 bases and J by 6 bases; unmatched bases: 11. This CDR3 is 16 amino acids long. The CDR3, as DNA: TGTGCCAGCAGCACGTCGAGCGGGAGGCCGGCCAATGAGCAGTTCTTC. Translation gives CASSTSSGRPANEQFF.

The V call is TRBV10-1, the J call TRBJ2-1; 9 nucleotides match TRBD2. CDR1 and CDR2 (germline): WNHNN, SYGVQD (reference sequence). The trim removed 10 bases at V and 5 bases at J, leaving 9 bases unmatched. The CDR3 runs 14 residues. CDR3 sequence reads: CATTAGGPDNEQFF. CDR3 nucleotides: TGCGCCACCACGGCGGGAGGGCCCGACAATGAGCAGTTCTTC.

The genes are TRBV20-1 and TRBJ2-5; D perhaps matches TRBD1 (5 bases). The DNA end favors TRBJ2-7, so the J call may be wrong. The CDR3 runs to 10 residues. CDR1 is DFQATT and CDR2 is SNEGSKA in the germline V gene (reference sequence). The chain's CDR3 is CSAQGNEQYF. The CDR3 coding sequence is TGCAGTGCTCAGGGTAACGAGCAGTACTTC.

This chain connects TRBV19 to TRBJ2-1; D is undetermined. V dropped 3 bases and J dropped 5 bases, with 5 bases sitting between them. Looked up from germline, CDR1 is LNHDA and CDR2 is SQIVND (reference sequence). This CDR3 comprises 12 residues. As DNA, the CDR3 is TGTGCCAGTAGTATGTCGGACAATGAGCAGTTCTTC. Protein sequence: CASSMSDNEQFF.

The chain joins TRBV30 to TRBJ2-7; D is ambiguous. The CDR3 consists of 13 residues. Germline CDR1 reads GTSNPN; CDR2 reads SVGIG (reference sequence). The CDR3 DNA sequence: TGTGCGTCAACCCCGGAGACTGCCTACGAGCAGTACTTC. Protein product: CASTPETAYEQYF.

The rearrangement uses TRBV27 and TRBJ2-5; 7 nucleotides align to TRBD1. The CDR3 extends over 14 amino acids. V was clipped by 1 base and J by 5 bases; unmatched bases: 4. Germline V gene lookup returns CDR1 MNHEY and CDR2 SMNVEV (reference sequence). CDR3 in DNA: TGTGCCAGCAGTTTATGGGACAGATTGGAGACCCAGTACTTC. Translating it yields CASSLWDRLETQYF.

CDR3 DNA: TGTGCCAGCAGCTTATCAGGGGAACCTGAAGCTTTCTTT. It yields the protein CASSLSGEPEAFF. This chain connects TRBV11-3 to TRBJ1-1; D is possibly TRBD1 (6 bases). The CDR3 runs to 13 residues. V lost 2 bases, J lost 6 bases, and 10 bases lay in between. The germline CDR1 and CDR2 sequences are SGHNT and YENEEA. Complete variable domain (other parts from reference TRBV11-3 and TRBJ1-1): EAGVVQSPRYKIIEKKQPVAFWCNPISGHNTLYWYLQNLGQGPELLIRYENEEAVDDSQLPKDRFSAERLKGVDSTLKIQPAELGDSAVYLCASSLSGEPEAFFGQGTRLTVV.

The chain carries TRBV4-3 and TRBJ1-1, with TRBD1 matching over 9 bases. The CDR3 loop spans 11 amino acids. Germline loops: CDR1 LGHNA, CDR2 YSLEER. Written as DNA, the CDR3 is TGCGCGGACGGGACAGGGTGTGAAGCTTTCTTT. This sequence encodes CADGTGCEAFF.

The chain carries TRBV5-1 and TRBJ2-3; 9 bases map to TRBD2. Per the germline V gene, CDR1 is SGHRS and CDR2 is YFSETQ. The CDR3 totals 17 residues. After removal of 1 base from V and 2 bases from J, the junction contained 8 bases not matched to a gene. Here the CDR3 reads CASSLRGLAAYTDTQYF. The CDR3 coding sequence is TGCGCCAGCAGCTTGCGGGGACTAGCTGCTTACACAGATACGCAGTATTTT. Supplemented by reference TRBV5-1 and TRBJ2-3, the full variable domain reads KAGVTQTPRYLIKTRGQQVTLSCSPISGHRSVSWYQQTPGQGLQFLFEYFSETQRNKGNFPGRFSGRQFSNSRSEMNVSTLELGDSALYLCASSLRGLAAYTDTQYFGPGTRLTVL.

The V gene is TRBV27, the J gene TRBJ2-7; 8 bases line up with TRBD2. V shed 3 bases, J shed 7 bases, and the junction held 11 bases outside the gene matches. The CDR3 extends over 15 amino acids. Germline V gene lookup returns CDR1 MNHEY and CDR2 SMNVEV (reference sequence). The CDR3 region is CASSFDGGRSGEQYF. DNA for the CDR3: TGTGCCAGCAGTTTCGACGGCGGGAGGTCGGGGGAGCAGTACTTC.

V is TRBV2 and J is TRBJ2-3; a weak D match, TRBD1 (6 bases). Germline loops: CDR1 SNHLY, CDR2 FYNNEI. The CDR3 spans 12 residues. V was shortened by 10 bases and J by 4 bases, with 12 bases between the two germline ends. CDR3 DNA: TGTGCCACTTACAGGGTCCCAGATACGCAGTATTTT. Protein product: CATYRVPDTQYF.

The rearrangement links TRBV5-1 to TRBJ2-5; TRBD1 aligns across 8 bases. Near its end, the DNA agrees better with TRBJ2-7, so the J call may be wrong. The CDR3 has 16 residues. Germline CDR1 is SGHRS and CDR2 is YFSETQ. The CDR3 coding sequence is TGCGCCAGCAGCGAGACAGGACAGGGCCTCTCCTACGAGCAGTACTTC. Protein sequence: CASSETGQGLSYEQYF.

With respect to this clone: This sample includes further DNA sequences coding for the same CDR3. This chain joins TRBV5-1 and TRBJ2-5; D may be TRBD1 (6 bases). The end of the DNA is better explained by TRBJ2-7, so the J call may be wrong. The CDR3 covers 15 residues. Germline CDR1 is SGHRS and CDR2 is YFSETQ. The CDR3 protein is CASSLGGQGSDEQYF. CDR3 nucleotide sequence: TGCGCCAGCAGCTTGGGGGGTCAGGGGAGCGACGAGCAGTACTTC.

The V gene is TRBV2, the J gene TRBJ1-3; D possibly corresponds to TRBD1 (5 bases). V lost 5 bases, J lost 8 bases, and 10 bases lay in between. The CDR3 totals 12 residues. In germline, CDR1 is SNHLY, CDR2 FYNNEI. The CDR3 DNA reads as TGTGCCAGCAGTAGGGGAGGAGACACCATATATTTT. Encoded protein: CASSRGGDTIYF.

The chain uses TRBV4-1 and TRBJ2-5; the match to TRBD2 covers 11 bases. The J call is in doubt because the DNA end fits TRBJ2-7 better. The V gene's germline CDR1 is MGHRA and CDR2 YSYEKL. The CDR3 runs 16 residues. In DNA, the CDR3 is TGCGCCAGCAGCCCGGGACTAGCGGAGGTCCCCTACGAGCAGTACTTC. Translating gives CASSPGLAEVPYEQYF.

This rearrangement joins TRBV5-1 to TRBJ2-1; 8 bases map to TRBD2. V lost 0 bases, J lost 9 bases, and 8 bases stayed unmatched. The CDR3 contains 15 residues. Germline loops: CDR1 SGHRS, CDR2 YFSETQ. CDR3 residues: CASSLAGGPGGEQFF. The CDR3, as DNA: TGCGCCAGCAGCTTGGCGGGAGGGCCGGGGGGTGAGCAGTTCTTC. The full variable domain, in which reference TRBV5-1 and TRBJ2-1 provide the parts outside the CDR3, is KAGVTQTPRYLIKTRGQQVTLSCSPISGHRSVSWYQQTPGQGLQFLFEYFSETQRNKGNFPGRFSGRQFSNSRSEMNVSTLELGDSALYLCASSLAGGPGGEQFFGPGTRLTVL.

The V call is TRBV19, the J call TRBJ2-5; TRBD2 matches 7 bases. CDR1 LNHDA and CDR2 SQIVND come from the germline V gene (reference sequence). The CDR3 loop spans 16 amino acids. After removal of 5 bases from V and 4 bases from J, the junction contained 13 bases not matched to a gene. The chain's CDR3 is CASSRSKGREGETQYF. In nucleotides, the CDR3 is TGTGCCAGTAGTCGGAGTAAGGGCAGGGAGGGAGAGACCCAGTACTTC.

The chain has TRBV7-2 and TRBJ1-2, with a weak D call TRBD1 (6 bases). V was shortened by 4 bases and J by 4 bases, with 19 bases between the two germline ends. This CDR3 comprises 16 residues. Germline V lookup: CDR1 SGHTA, CDR2 FQGNSA. CDR3 sequence reads: CASSSQVQQGPYGYTF. The CDR3 bases are TGTGCCAGCAGCTCTCAAGTACAACAGGGACCCTATGGCTACACCTTC.

V is TRBV29-1 and J is TRBJ2-7; a weak D match, TRBD2 (6 bases). The germline V gene has CDR1 SQVTM and CDR2 ANQGSEA. This CDR3 is built from 15 residues. Trimming cost V 0 bases and J 3 bases, with 15 bases left between them. CDR3 in amino acids: CSVEDLGGRIYEQYF. DNA for the CDR3: TGCAGCGTTGAAGATTTGGGGGGTCGAATCTACGAGCAGTACTTC.

CDR3 amino acids: CATSRDQGGYGYTF. CDR3 nucleotide sequence: TGTGCCACCAGCAGAGATCAGGGGGGCTATGGCTACACCTTC. The rearrangement joins TRBV15 to TRBJ1-2; 7 bases match TRBD1. This CDR3 comprises 14 residues. CDR1 LNHNV and CDR2 YYDKDF come from the germline V gene (reference sequence). The V and J ends lost 0 bases and 4 bases, in that order; junction bases with no gene match: 2.

This chain joins TRBV30 and TRBJ1-4; D not resolved. This CDR3 comprises 15 residues. The V gene's germline CDR1 is GTSNPN and CDR2 SVGIG (reference sequence). The V end was cut by 3 bases, the J end by 3 bases, with 14 bases between. The CDR3 reads CAWRSRDFPNEKLFF. The CDR3 DNA reads TGTGCCTGGAGATCGCGGGATTTTCCTAATGAAAAACTGTTTTTT. The whole variable domain, filled in from reference TRBV30 and TRBJ1-4, reads SQTIHQWPATLVQPVGSPLSLECTVEGTSNPNLYWYRQAAGRGLQLLFYSVGIGQISSEVPQNLSASRPQDRQFILSSKKLLLSDSGFYLCAWRSRDFPNEKLFFGSGTQLSVL.

This chain joins TRBV25-1 and TRBJ1-2, with D maybe TRBD1 (6 bases). Trimming shortened V by 8 bases and J by 4 bases, and 17 bases separated the two germline ends. This CDR3 comprises 14 residues. Germline CDR1 MGHDK, CDR2 SYGVNS. The DNA for the CDR3 is TGTGCCAGCCCCCCTCCCGGGACAATCTATGGCTACACCTTC. Its protein product is CASPPPGTIYGYTF.

The gene calls are TRBV19 and TRBJ2-5, with a tentative D call TRBD1 (6 bases). There are 13 residues in the CDR3. Germline V gives CDR1 LNHDA, CDR2 SQIVND (reference sequence). Trimming left V 6 bases short and J 5 bases short, with 13 bases between. The CDR3 sequence is CASRDSSSETQYF. CDR3 coding DNA: TGTGCCAGTAGGGACAGTTCATCGGAGACCCAGTACTTC.